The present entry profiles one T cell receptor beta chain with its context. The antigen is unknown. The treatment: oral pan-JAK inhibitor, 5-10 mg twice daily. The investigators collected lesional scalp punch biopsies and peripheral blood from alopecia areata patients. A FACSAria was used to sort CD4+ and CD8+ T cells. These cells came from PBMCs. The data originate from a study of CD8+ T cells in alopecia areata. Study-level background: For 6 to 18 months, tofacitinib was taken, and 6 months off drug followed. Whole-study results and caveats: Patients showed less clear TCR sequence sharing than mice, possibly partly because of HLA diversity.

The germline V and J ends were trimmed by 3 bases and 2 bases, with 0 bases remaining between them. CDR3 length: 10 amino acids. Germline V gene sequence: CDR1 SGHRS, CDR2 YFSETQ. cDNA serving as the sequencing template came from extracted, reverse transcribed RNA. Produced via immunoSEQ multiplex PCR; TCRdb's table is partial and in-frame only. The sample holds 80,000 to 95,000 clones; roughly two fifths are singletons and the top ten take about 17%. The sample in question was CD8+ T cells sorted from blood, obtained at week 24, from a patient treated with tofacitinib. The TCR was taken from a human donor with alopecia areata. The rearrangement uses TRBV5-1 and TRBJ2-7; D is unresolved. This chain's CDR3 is CASSSYEQYF. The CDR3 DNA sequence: TGCGCCAGCAGCTCCTACGAGCAGTACTTC.